This T cell receptor beta chain was captured by sequencing in a study of T cell responses to AZD1222 COVID-19 vaccine. Notes on the study in general: White British people made up most donors, females outnumbered males, and clonal diversity was possibly underestimated. Dominant at 160-218 and 743-854, vaccine-associated CD4 TCRs also spanned spike.

Assay used: immunoSEQ multiplex PCR; TCRdb lists only in-frame clones, some missing. This table has 45,000 to 55,000 clones, 86% appearing once. The study pooled second doses at about 4 or about 12 weeks. This clone came up once. The antigen is unknown. The germline V gene encodes CDR1 LNHDA and CDR2 SQIVND (reference sequence). This CDR3 region has 14 residues. Trimming removed 0 bases at V and 2 bases at J, with 8 bases between. The sequence was obtained from an adult who received the AZD1222 COVID-19 vaccine. J is TRBJ2-7 and V is TRBV19; possibly TRBD1 or TRBD2 for D (6 bases each). The sequenced sample was peripheral blood, obtained 28 days after the second AZD1222 dose. CDR3 sequence (DNA): TGTGCCAGTAGTATAGAGGAGGGGGCCTACGAGCAGTACTTC. Its translation is CASSIEEGAYEQYF.